These T cell receptor beta chains were read from a single sample in a study of blood T cell repertoires in COVID-19. The table came from immunoSEQ multiplex PCR; TCRdb's copy has only in-frame clones and leaves some out. The sample has tens of thousands of clones, about 80% seen once. Sequencing used peripheral blood. The origin of the receptors is a human donor in a cohort sampled during active COVID-19. Both conserved end residues are part of each CDR3. D genes are given only for firm matches. Rows may omit the clone size; those that give it use once, few, many or a size class.

j_call	v_call	clone_size	d_call	cdr3_aa	cdr3_nt
TRBJ2-5	TRBV9	few	TRBD1	CASSGGTVSQETQYF	TGTGCCAGCAGCGGGGGGACAGTCTCTCAAGAGACCCAGTACTTC
TRBJ2-3	TRBV11-2	-	TRBD2	CASSQGTSSLTDTQYF	TGTGCCAGCAGTCAGGGGACTAGCAGCCTCACAGATACGCAGTATTTT
TRBJ1-2	TRBV18	-	-	CASSQALGGRGGYTF	TGTGCCAGCTCACAAGCACTCGGAGGGAGGGGTGGCTACACCTTC
TRBJ1-1	TRBV5-5	once	-	CASSLHVQREAFF	TGTGCCAGCAGCTTGCACGTACAGAGAGAAGCTTTCTTT
TRBJ1-2	TRBV4-1	-	-	CASSLETGVSVYGYTF	TGCGCCAGCAGCCTTGAGACAGGAGTCTCCGTTTATGGCTACACCTTC
TRBJ1-6	TRBV2	-	TRBD1	CASNRRQGVNSPLHF	TGTGCCAGCAACCGTAGACAGGGTGTCAATTCACCCCTCCACTTT
TRBJ1-2	TRBV12-3/TRBV12-4	-	-	CASSLGLVYGYTF	TGTGCCAGCAGTTTAGGGCTTGTCTATGGCTACACCTTC
TRBJ1-1	TRBV10-3	once	-	CAIRGSSTEAFF	TGTGCCATCCGGGGGTCAAGTACTGAAGCTTTCTTT
TRBJ1-2	TRBV19	-	TRBD1	CASSMGRRIRDRAPYGYTF	TGTGCCAGTAGCATGGGACGACGGATCCGGGACAGGGCGCCCTATGGCTACACCTTC
TRBJ2-3	TRBV7-6	-	TRBD2	CASSSMTTSGMDTQYF	TGTGCCAGCAGCTCGATGACGACTAGCGGTATGGATACGCAGTATTTT
TRBJ1-1	TRBV7-9	-	TRBD1	CASSLETGGAFF	TGTGCCAGCAGCTTAGAGACAGGGGGAGCTTTCTTT
TRBJ2-1	TRBV7-8	-	TRBD1	CASSPDRGSYNEQFF	TGTGCCAGCAGCCCAGACAGGGGGAGTTACAATGAGCAGTTCTTC
TRBJ1-1	TRBV19	many	-	CASSFQGVNTEAFF	TGTGCCAGTAGTTTCCAGGGTGTGAACACTGAAGCTTTCTTT
TRBJ2-6	TRBV28	-	-	CASSLGGRIGRSGAVGANVLTF	TGTGCCAGCAGTTTAGGGGGAAGGATCGGGCGGTCAGGGGCGGTAGGGGCCAACGTCCTGACTTTC
TRBJ1-2	TRBV6-6	-	-	CASGTPGYGYTF	TGTGCCAGCGGTACTCCCGGCTATGGCTACACCTTC
TRBJ2-1	TRBV4-1	-	-	CASSQVTTGLYNEQFF	TGCGCCAGCAGCCAAGTCACTACAGGACTATACAATGAGCAGTTCTTC
TRBJ2-3	TRBV7-9	-	-	CASRMDFSTDTQYF	TGTGCCAGCAGGATGGACTTTAGCACAGATACGCAGTATTTT
TRBJ2-1	TRBV2	-	-	CASSSNSNEQFF	TGTGCCAGCAGTTCTAACAGCAATGAGCAGTTCTTC
TRBJ2-1	TRBV6-5	-	TRBD1	CATEGQVVYNEQFF	TGTGCAACCGAGGGACAGGTTGTCTACAATGAGCAGTTCTTC
TRBJ1-6	TRBV28	-	-	CASSFIYSPLHF	TGTGCCAGCAGTTTTATATATTCACCCCTCCACTTT
TRBJ1-2	TRBV30	few	-	CAWSLSGVDGYTF	TGTGCCTGGAGTCTATCAGGGGTAGACGGCTACACCTTC
TRBJ1-1	TRBV5-5	-	-	CASSLESSGNTEAFF	TGTGCCAGCAGCTTGGAGAGCTCCGGGAACACTGAAGCTTTCTTT
TRBJ2-3	TRBV18	-	TRBD2	CASSLSSGGTDTQYF	TGTGCCAGCTCACTCTCTAGCGGGGGGACAGATACGCAGTATTTT
TRBJ2-1	TRBV2	-	-	CASSGTPPYNEQFF	TGTGCCAGCAGTGGGACACCTCCCTACAATGAGCAGTTCTTC
TRBJ1-4	TRBV19	-	TRBD1	CASSTRTGGGEKLFF	TGTGCCAGTAGTACCCGGACAGGGGGAGGTGAAAAACTGTTTTTT
TRBJ1-5	TRBV18	-	-	CASSPRGNSNQPQHF	TGTGCCAGCTCGCCTAGAGGCAATAGCAATCAGCCCCAGCATTTT
TRBJ1-5	TRBV29-1	-	-	CSVRGNNQPQHF	TGCAGCGTCAGGGGAAACAATCAGCCCCAGCATTTT
TRBJ2-7	TRBV5-8	-	-	CASSSTRFSYEQYF	TGTGCCAGCAGCTCGACTAGGTTCTCCTACGAGCAGTACTTC
TRBJ1-6	TRBV11-2	-	-	CASSLGQTNSPLHF	TGTGCCAGCAGCTTGGGGCAGACTAATTCACCCCTCCACTTT
TRBJ1-1	TRBV6-5	-	TRBD1	CASSYSLTGANLEAFF	TGTGCCAGCAGTTACTCATTGACAGGGGCAAACCTTGAAGCTTTCTTT
TRBJ2-2	TRBV10-2	-	-	CASSDPTGQSGELFF	TGCGCCAGCAGCGACCCGACAGGACAGTCCGGGGAGCTGTTTTTT
TRBJ2-2	TRBV11-1	-	-	CASSLGGRGTGELFF	TGTGCCAGCAGCCTAGGGGGGCGCGGGACCGGGGAGCTGTTTTTT
TRBJ2-1	TRBV3-1/TRBV3-2	-	-	CASSQPGEEQFF	TGTGCCAGCAGCCAACCCGGGGAGGAGCAGTTCTTC
TRBJ2-7	TRBV5-8	-	-	CASSLAGSYEQYF	TGTGCCAGCAGCTTGGCGGGATCCTACGAGCAGTACTTC